This entry features one T cell receptor (beta chain) sequence. Its antigen is unknown. The data were taken from a study of CD8 T cells in Susac syndrome. Looking at the study overall: At blood draw, Susac syndrome patients were therapy-naive, on corticosteroids, or on intravenous immunoglobulin alone. General study findings and limits: The study acknowledged a relatively small number of individuals in its TCR sequencing and HLA analysis.

cDNA came from approximately 0.5 to 1 ug RNA primed by random hexamers. TCRdb used MiXCR to reprocess the immunoSEQ multiplex PCR reads, holding one entry per CDR3 protein. The repertoire holds roughly 200,000 distinct CDR3 sequences, with just under 95% as singletons. Sequencing of TCR beta covered CD8+ and CD4+ T cells obtained from blood. Recently defined diagnostic criteria classed the Susac syndrome patients as definite or probable. From germline, CDR1 is SNHLY and CDR2 FYNNEI. The V segment lost 5 bases and the J segment 0 bases; nucleotides outside the gene matches: 3. The CDR3 loop spans 15 amino acids.

Sequencing used CD4+ T cells from PBMCs. The TCR was taken from a human donor with Susac syndrome. This sequence joins TRBV2 and TRBJ2-3, with 9 bases matching TRBD2. DNA of the CDR3: TGTGCCAGCAGTCAACTAGCGGGTAGCACAGATACGCAGTATTTT. Translated, it gives CASSQLAGSTDTQYF.